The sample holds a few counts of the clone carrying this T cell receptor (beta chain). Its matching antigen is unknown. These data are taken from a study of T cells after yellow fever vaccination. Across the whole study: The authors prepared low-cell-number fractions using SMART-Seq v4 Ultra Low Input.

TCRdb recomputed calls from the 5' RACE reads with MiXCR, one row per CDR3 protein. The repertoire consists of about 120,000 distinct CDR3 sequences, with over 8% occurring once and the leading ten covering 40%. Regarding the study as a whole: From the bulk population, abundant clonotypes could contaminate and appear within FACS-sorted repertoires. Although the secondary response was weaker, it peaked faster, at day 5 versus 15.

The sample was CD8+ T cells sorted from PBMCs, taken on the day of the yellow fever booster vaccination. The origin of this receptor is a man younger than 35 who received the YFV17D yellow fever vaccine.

The CDR3 reads CASSYSADWADNYEQYV. The CDR3 nucleotides read TGTGCCAGCAGTTACTCGGCGGACTGGGCGGACAATTACGAGCAGTACGTC. J is TRBJ2-7 and V is TRBV6-7, with D tentatively TRBD1 or TRBD2 (5 bases each). TRBV6-7 is filed as an ORF, its function uncertain. V was shortened by 0 bases and J by 4 bases, with 19 bases between the two germline ends. The CDR3 contains 17 residues.